The 32 T cell receptor beta chains below all came from one sample that was sequenced in a study of cytomegalovirus exposure and HLA in healthy donors. PCR used 60 Vbeta primers and 13 Jbeta primers. Assay: immunoSEQ multiplex PCR; the TCRdb copy retains only in-frame clones and omits some. The table lists roughly 200,000 clones, 86% of them singletons. The sequenced sample consisted of PBMCs. These receptors were collected from a woman in her twenties or thirties in good health and CMV-seronegative.

A remark on this clone: A junction end diverges from the germline sequence, so it may reflect a read error. The V and J genes are TRBV27 and TRBJ2-2, with 10 nucleotides matching TRBD1. The CDR3 spans 16 residues. Germline-derived CDR1 and CDR2 are MNHEY and SMNVEV (reference sequence). CDR3 region: CASSHWRQGASGELLF. In nucleotides, the CDR3 is TGTGCCAGCAGCCACTGGAGACAGGGGGCGTCCGGGGAGCTGCTTTTT.

The V and J genes are TRBV30 and TRBJ2-7; TRBD1 is a possible D gene (6 bases). Looked up from germline, CDR1 is GTSNPN and CDR2 is SVGIG (reference sequence). The CDR3 is 13 amino acids. Between the trimmed V and J ends, which lost 5 bases and 4 bases, there was a span of 15 bases. The CDR3 protein is CAWGRGTSYEQYF. The DNA of the CDR3 is TGTGCCTGGGGACGAGGGACATCTTACGAGCAGTACTTC.

J is TRBJ2-4 and V is TRBV5-4; D is possibly TRBD2 (6 bases). The CDR3 length is 15 residues. Trimming shortened V by 4 bases and J by 9 bases, and 20 bases separated the two germline ends. Germline lookup yields CDR1 SGHNT and CDR2 YYREEE (reference sequence). CDR3 DNA sequence: TGTGCCAGCAGCCCAGGAGGGACGGTTATAAGCATTCAGTACTTC. Translating gives CASSPGGTVISIQYF. Full variable domain (rest looked up from reference TRBV5-4 and TRBJ2-4): ETGVTQSPTHLIKTRGQQVTLRCSSQSGHNTVSWYQQALGQGPQFIFQYYREEENGRGNFPPRFSGLQFPNYSSELNVNALELDDSALYLCASSPGGTVISIQYFGAGTRLSVL.

This sequence joins TRBV6-1 and TRBJ1-2; a possible D gene is TRBD1 (5 bases). Trimming stripped 7 bases from V and 4 bases from J, with 19 bases between. This CDR3 spans 15 amino acids. Germline V lookup: CDR1 MNHNS, CDR2 SASEGT. CDR3 sequence: CASIGTPAGGYGYTF. The CDR3 DNA reads TGTGCCAGCATCGGGACCCCCGCCGGGGGCTATGGCTACACCTTC.

The chain combines TRBV28 with TRBJ2-1; no clear D. CDR1 MDHEN and CDR2 SYDVKM come from the germline V gene. Trimming cost V 3 bases and J 4 bases, with 7 bases left between them. CDR3 length: 13 amino acids. CDR3 protein: CASSLLGYNEQFF. CDR3 nucleotides: TGTGCCAGCAGTTTGCTAGGTTACAATGAGCAGTTCTTC.

The CDR3 DNA is TGTGCCAGCAGCTTTGACCCGGGGGACTACAATGAGCAGTTCTTC. Amino acid sequence: CASSFDPGDYNEQFF. This chain connects TRBV7-8 to TRBJ2-1, with D possibly being TRBD2 (6 bases). Germline-derived CDR1 and CDR2 are SGHVS and FQNEAQ. This CDR3 has 15 residues. V dropped 3 bases and J dropped 3 bases, with 12 bases sitting between them.

The chain links TRBV27 to TRBJ2-7; D ambiguous. V shed 10 bases and J shed 5 bases, with 12 bases lying between them. CDR3 size: 11 residues. The germline V gene has CDR1 MNHEY and CDR2 SMNVEV (reference sequence). The CDR3 loop reads CANSGQNEQYF. DNA for the CDR3: TGTGCCAATTCGGGTCAAAACGAGCAGTACTTC.

This chain uses TRBV11-3 with TRBJ2-5; D is unclear. With the DNA end fitting TRBJ2-7 better, the J assignment may be wrong. CDR1 SGHNT and CDR2 YENEEA come from the germline V gene. This CDR3 comprises 11 residues. The CDR3 sequence is CASSLNYEQYF. The CDR3 bases are TGTGCCAGCAGCCTAAACTACGAGCAGTACTTC.

This clone was seen only once. The V and J genes are TRBV10-1 and TRBJ2-3, with TRBD1 matching over 8 bases. This CDR3 is built from 15 residues. Per the germline V gene, CDR1 is WNHNN and CDR2 is SYGVQD (reference sequence). With V trimmed by 3 bases and J by 3 bases, 5 bases remained unmatched. In DNA form, the CDR3 reads TGCGCCAGCAGTGAAGTCAGGGGGCGTACAGATACGCAGTATTTT. Protein: CASSEVRGRTDTQYF.

The chain joins TRBV5-6 to TRBJ2-5; D may be TRBD1 (6 bases). This CDR3 spans 14 amino acids. Germline lookup yields CDR1 SGHDT and CDR2 YYEEEE. The V end lost 4 bases, the J end lost 5 bases, and 15 bases lay between the germline ends. The CDR3 protein is CASSTGTPGETQYF. CDR3 nucleotides: TGTGCCAGCAGCACCGGGACACCGGGGGAGACCCAGTACTTC.

The chain joins TRBV15 to TRBJ2-7; D ambiguous. In germline, CDR1 is LNHNV, CDR2 YYDKDF (reference sequence). V was clipped by 0 bases and J by 4 bases, with 7 bases between them. CDR3 length: 13 amino acids. For the CDR3, the DNA is TGTGCCACCAGCAGAGAGCAGGATTACGAGCAGTACTTC. It specifies CATSREQDYEQYF. The full variable domain, in which reference TRBV15 and TRBJ2-7 provide the parts outside the CDR3, is DAMVIQNPRYQVTQFGKPVTLSCSQTLNHNVMYWYQQKSSQAPKLLFHYYDKDFNNEADTPDNFQSRRPNTSFCFLDIRSPGLGDTAMYLCATSREQDYEQYFGPGTRLTVT.

This chain connects TRBV4-1 to TRBJ2-7; D unclear. Trimming pared 1 base from V and 6 bases from J, leaving 10 bases between. CDR3 length equals 13 residues. CDR1 MGHRA and CDR2 YSYEKL come from the germline V gene. The CDR3 nucleotides read TGCGCCAGCAGCCAAGTTTACGAGGTCGAGCAGTACTTC. Translation gives CASSQVYEVEQYF.

This clone showed up just a few times. The rearrangement joins TRBV2 to TRBJ1-1, with TRBD1 matching 7 bases. The length of the CDR3 is 13 residues. J was trimmed by 4 bases and V by 6 bases; bases with no gene match: 5. CDR1 is SNHLY and CDR2 is FYNNEI in the germline V gene. CDR3 residues: CASSTGQSTEAFF. CDR3 nucleotide sequence: TGTGCCAGCAGCACGGGACAGTCCACTGAAGCTTTCTTT.

This sequence joins TRBV4-2 and TRBJ2-1, with D possibly TRBD1 on 6 matching bases. The germline CDR1 and CDR2 sequences are LGHNA and YNFKEQ. The ends were cut back, 0 bases at V and 3 bases at J, with 12 bases in the middle. The CDR3 contains 16 residues. The CDR3 region has the DNA TGTGCCAGCAGCCAAGAGGCAGGGGCAAACTACAATGAGCAGTTCTTC. Translating gives CASSQEAGANYNEQFF.

The chain is built from TRBV6-5 and TRBJ1-1; 9 bases are a match to TRBD1. V gave up 5 bases and J gave up 5 bases; unmatched junction bases: 9. This CDR3 spans 15 amino acids. Germline V gene data show CDR1 as MNHEY and CDR2 as SVGAGI. Here the CDR3 reads CASSPDRGFLTEAFF. CDR3 nucleotides: TGTGCCAGCAGTCCAGACAGGGGGTTTTTAACTGAAGCTTTCTTT.

Written as DNA, the CDR3 is TGTGCCAGCATCCCCTCAGGTGTACAGGGCATCGGTTATGAAAAACTGTTTTTT. This sequence encodes CASIPSGVQGIGYEKLFF. The chain is built from TRBV7-3 and TRBJ1-4, with a tentative D call TRBD1 (6 bases). Germline loops: CDR1 SGHTA, CDR2 FQGTGA. V was trimmed by 7 bases and J by 6 bases, leaving 27 bases between them. The CDR3 is 18 amino acids.

The sample holds a few counts of this clone. The chain employs TRBV27 and TRBJ1-5; maybe TRBD1 (5 bases). Germline CDR1 is MNHEY and CDR2 is SMNVEV (reference sequence). The germline V and J ends were trimmed by 5 bases and 7 bases, with 12 bases remaining between them. The CDR3 is 13 amino acids. In DNA form, the CDR3 reads TGTGCCAGCAGTCGCGACAGAGGACAGCCCCAGCATTTT. As protein: CASSRDRGQPQHF.

This chain joins TRBV9 and TRBJ2-7; perhaps TRBD2 as D (6 bases). There are 13 residues in the CDR3. V dropped 0 bases and J dropped 10 bases, with 14 bases sitting between them. The germline gives CDR1 SGDLS, CDR2 YYNGEE. In DNA, the CDR3 is TGTGCCAGCAGCGTAGGCTTCCGGGAGCCCCAGTACTTC. Encoded protein: CASSVGFREPQYF.

The V gene is TRBV14, the J gene TRBJ2-2; a weak D match, TRBD1 (6 bases). The V end lost 2 bases, the J end lost 7 bases, and 11 bases lay between the germline ends. The CDR3 has 14 amino acids. CDR1 and CDR2 (germline): SGHDN, FVKESK. CDR3 nucleotides: TGTGCCAGCAGCCAAACAGGGTTGGTCGGGGAGCTGTTTTTT. Residues: CASSQTGLVGELFF.

The chain carries TRBV5-1 and TRBJ1-1; a weak D match, TRBD1 (5 bases). This CDR3 comprises 16 residues. The germline V and J ends were trimmed by 3 bases and 4 bases, with 19 bases remaining between them. CDR1 and CDR2 from the germline V gene are SGHRS and YFSETQ. CDR3 sequence reads: CASSSVGLQGVTEAFF. The CDR3, as DNA: TGCGCCAGCAGCTCCGTAGGGCTTCAAGGGGTCACTGAAGCTTTCTTT.

Only a few counts were recorded for this clone. The chain links TRBV28 to TRBJ2-3; 8 bases are a match to TRBD2. The trim removed 2 bases at V and 0 bases at J, leaving 7 bases unmatched. Germline V gives CDR1 MDHEN, CDR2 SYDVKM. CDR3 size: 17 residues. The CDR3 bases are TGTGCCAGCAGTTTACGGACTAGCAGCACTAGCACAGATACGCAGTATTTT. Its protein is CASSLRTSSTSTDTQYF.

The chain recombines TRBV28 with TRBJ2-2, with 7 bases lining up with TRBD1. CDR1 is MDHEN and CDR2 is SYDVKM in the germline V gene. The CDR3 is made up of 15 amino acids. V shed 6 bases, J shed 2 bases, and the junction held 6 bases outside the gene matches. The CDR3 loop reads CASSSTGANTGELFF. The CDR3, as DNA: TGTGCCAGCAGCTCAACAGGGGCTAACACCGGGGAGCTGTTTTTT.

V usage is TRBV9 and J usage is TRBJ2-1; perhaps TRBD2 as D (5 bases). Germline values: CDR1 SGDLS, CDR2 YYNGEE. V shed 5 bases and J shed 2 bases, with 11 bases lying between them. This CDR3 is built from 14 residues. The CDR3 sequence is CASSGDGTYNEQFF. The CDR3 DNA reads as TGTGCCAGCAGTGGTGACGGGACCTACAATGAGCAGTTCTTC.

V gene TRBV11-2 combines with J gene TRBJ1-2; 8 bases are shared with TRBD1. Unmatched junction bases numbered 8, after V lost 6 bases and J lost 2 bases. The CDR3 length is 15 residues. Germline CDR1 and CDR2: SGHAT and FQNNGV. The CDR3 DNA reads TGTGCCAGCAGTCAGACAGGGGCGGGAAACTATGGCTACACCTTC. Translated: CASSQTGAGNYGYTF.

V is TRBV4-2 and J is TRBJ2-7, with D maybe TRBD1 (5 bases). Germline V gene lookup returns CDR1 LGHNA and CDR2 YNFKEQ. The CDR3 sequence is 14 residues long. The V end was cut by 1 base, the J end by 3 bases, with 10 bases between. CDR3 nucleotides: TGTGCCAGCAGCCAAGTAGGGGTGAACTACGAGCAGTACTTC. It is translated as CASSQVGVNYEQYF.

This chain links TRBV18 with TRBJ2-3; D uncertain. There are 14 residues in the CDR3. Looked up from germline, CDR1 is KGHSH and CDR2 is LQKENI. V was pared by 2 bases and J by 0 bases, with 6 bases between. The CDR3 DNA sequence: TGTGCCAGCTCACCAGAGGCTAGCACAGATACGCAGTATTTT. Translation gives CASSPEASTDTQYF. The variable domain in full, with the rest retrieved from reference TRBV18 and TRBJ2-3, is NAGVMQNPRHLVRRRGQEARLRCSPMKGHSHVYWYRQLPEEGLKFMVYLQKENIIDESGMPKERFSAEFPKEGPSILRIQQVVRGDSAAYFCASSPEASTDTQYFGPGTRLTVL.

This sequence joins TRBV6-6 and TRBJ2-2; D gene unclear. Germline CDR1 MNHNY, CDR2 SVGAGI (reference sequence). V was clipped by 6 bases and J by 1 base, with 6 bases between them. The CDR3 runs to 13 residues. The CDR3 bases are TGTGCCAGCAGGGCCAAGAACACCGGGGAGCTGTTTTTT. Its protein product is CASRAKNTGELFF.

The rearrangement joins TRBV4-1 to TRBJ2-3; 12 positions agree with TRBD2. Germline loops: CDR1 MGHRA, CDR2 YSYEKL. V gave up 2 bases and J gave up 2 bases; unmatched junction bases: 5. The CDR3 length is 17 residues. CDR3 loop: CASSQRLAGETTDTQYF. DNA for the CDR3: TGCGCCAGCAGCCAAAGACTAGCGGGGGAGACCACAGATACGCAGTATTTT.

This clone came up once. This chain uses TRBV7-3 with TRBJ2-3; unclear D gene. The CDR3 consists of 13 residues. V lost 4 bases and J 5 bases, leaving 10 bases between the germline ends. The germline CDR1 and CDR2 sequences are SGHTA and FQGTGA. In DNA, the CDR3 is TGTGCCAGCAGCTCCACTTATGGAGATACGCAGTATTTT. Amino acids: CASSSTYGDTQYF.

The rearrangement links TRBV5-4 to TRBJ2-1, with TRBD2 matching 7 bases. Germline assignment: CDR1 SGHNT and CDR2 YYREEE (reference sequence). The CDR3 has 15 amino acids. Trimming took 4 bases from V and 1 from J; bases not matched to a gene: 5. The CDR3 sequence is CASSQGLSSYNEQFF. The CDR3 DNA is TGTGCCAGCAGCCAGGGACTATCGTCCTACAATGAGCAGTTCTTC.

This chain joins TRBV2 and TRBJ2-1, with TRBD2 matching 7 bases. Per germline, CDR1 SNHLY and CDR2 FYNNEI. The length of the CDR3 is 14 residues. J gave up 4 bases and V 7 bases, and 7 bases lay outside the gene matches. In DNA form, the CDR3 reads TGTGCCAGCAACGTCGGGGGGAAGTACAATGAGCAGTTCTTC. Amino acid sequence: CASNVGGKYNEQFF.

Only one count was recorded for this clone. The J gene is TRBJ1-6, the V gene TRBV6-1; the D gene is possibly TRBD1 (6 bases). This CDR3 contains 15 residues. Trimming cost V 6 bases and J 7 bases, with 16 bases left between them. From germline, CDR1 is MNHNS and CDR2 SASEGT. CDR3 loop: CASSDSAGGNSPLHF. CDR3 sequence (DNA): TGTGCCAGCAGCGACTCCGCGGGGGGCAATTCACCCCTCCACTTT.